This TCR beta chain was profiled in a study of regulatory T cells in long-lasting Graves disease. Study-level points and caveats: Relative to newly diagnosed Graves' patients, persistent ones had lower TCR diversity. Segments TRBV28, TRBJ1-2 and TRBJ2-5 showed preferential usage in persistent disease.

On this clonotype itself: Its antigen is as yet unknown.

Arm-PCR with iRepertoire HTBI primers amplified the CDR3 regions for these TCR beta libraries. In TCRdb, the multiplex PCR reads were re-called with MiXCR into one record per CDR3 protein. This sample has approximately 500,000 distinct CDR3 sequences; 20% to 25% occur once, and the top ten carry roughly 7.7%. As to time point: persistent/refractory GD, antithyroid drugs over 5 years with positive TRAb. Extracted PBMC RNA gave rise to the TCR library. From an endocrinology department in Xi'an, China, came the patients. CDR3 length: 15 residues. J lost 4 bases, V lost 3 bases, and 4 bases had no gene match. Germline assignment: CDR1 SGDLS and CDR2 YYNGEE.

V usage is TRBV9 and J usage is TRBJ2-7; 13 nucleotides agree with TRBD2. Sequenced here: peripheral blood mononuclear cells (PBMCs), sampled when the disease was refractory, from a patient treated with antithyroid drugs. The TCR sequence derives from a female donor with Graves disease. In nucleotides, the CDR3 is TGTGCCAGCAGCGAGGGGACTAGCGGGGTATACGAGCAGTACTTC. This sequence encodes CASSEGTSGVYEQYF. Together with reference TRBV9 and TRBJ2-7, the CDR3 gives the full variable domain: DSGVTQTPKHLITATGQRVTLRCSPRSGDLSVYWYQQSLDQGLQFLIQYYNGEERAKGNILERFSAQQFPDLHSELNLSSLELGDSALYFCASSEGTSGVYEQYFGPGTRLTVT.